The 15 T cell receptor beta chains presented below share a single source sample, sequenced in a study of blood T cell repertoires in COVID-19. Method: immunoSEQ multiplex PCR; TCRdb's copy keeps in-frame clones and lacks some. The table shows 97,000 or so clones, with 87% occurring only once. The sequenced material came from peripheral blood. These TCRs come from a man aged 50 to 60 with active COVID-19.

The rearrangement joins TRBV6-6 to TRBJ1-5; maybe TRBD1 (6 bases). Germline V lookup: CDR1 MNHNY, CDR2 SVGAGI (reference sequence). V gave up 7 bases and J gave up 0 bases, with 7 bases separating them. CDR3 length: 13 amino acids. For the CDR3, the DNA is TGTGCCAGCAACAGGGTTAGCAATCAGCCCCAGCATTTT. This sequence encodes CASNRVSNQPQHF.

V usage is TRBV5-1 and J usage is TRBJ2-1; 7 positions agree with TRBD1. This CDR3 contains 15 residues. J lost 6 bases, V lost 5 bases, and 11 bases had no gene match. The germline V gene encodes CDR1 SGHRS and CDR2 YFSETQ. The CDR3 DNA follows: TGCGCCAGCAGGGTGACAGGGTGGCAAGGCAATGAGCAGTTCTTC. It specifies CASRVTGWQGNEQFF.

The chain is built from TRBV7-8 and TRBJ1-2; D perhaps matches TRBD1 (5 bases). CDR1 and CDR2 (germline): SGHVS, FQNEAQ. V was clipped by 5 bases and J by 4 bases, with 14 bases between them. This CDR3 spans 14 amino acids. CDR3 loop: CASSDLTDLYGYTF. The CDR3 region has the DNA TGTGCCAGCAGCGACTTGACAGACCTCTATGGCTACACCTTC.

V gene TRBV11-2 combines with J gene TRBJ2-7; 7 nucleotides align to TRBD1. The CDR3 totals 14 residues. Trimming cost V 0 bases and J 4 bases; bases outside gene matches: 3. Germline V gene sequence: CDR1 SGHAT, CDR2 FQNNGV. CDR3 sequence (DNA): TGTGCCAGCAGCTTAGAGGGGACAGATTACGAGCAGTACTTC. Translating it yields CASSLEGTDYEQYF.

V usage is TRBV12-3 or TRBV12-4 and J usage is TRBJ1-1, with D unclear. Between the trimmed V and J ends, which lost 3 bases and 8 bases, there was a span of 7 bases. The CDR3 runs to 11 residues. The CDR3 here is CASSFREEAFF. In DNA, the CDR3 is TGTGCCAGCAGTTTCCGAGAAGAAGCTTTCTTT.

The CDR3 nucleotides are TGTGCCAGCAGCCAAAAGGGGGAAAAACTGTTTTTT. Protein product: CASSQKGEKLFF. The chain links TRBV3-1 (or the pseudogene TRBV3-2) to TRBJ1-4, with D possibly being TRBD1 (5 bases). Trimming took 2 bases from V and 8 from J, leaving 6 bases between them. The germline V gene has CDR1 LGHDT and CDR2 YNNKEL (reference sequence). The CDR3 is 12 amino acids.

The chain combines TRBV5-1 with TRBJ1-5; D uncertain. The ends were cut back, 2 bases at V and 0 bases at J, with 18 bases in the middle. The germline V gene has CDR1 SGHRS and CDR2 YFSETQ. This CDR3 comprises 18 residues. CDR3 region: CASSFTRHRTYSNQPQHF. The CDR3 DNA reads TGCGCCAGCAGCTTTACTCGACATAGGACTTATAGCAATCAGCCCCAGCATTTT. Full variable domain (missing parts from reference TRBV5-1 and TRBJ1-5): KAGVTQTPRYLIKTRGQQVTLSCSPISGHRSVSWYQQTPGQGLQFLFEYFSETQRNKGNFPGRFSGRQFSNSRSEMNVSTLELGDSALYLCASSFTRHRTYSNQPQHFGDGTRLSIL.

V is TRBV27 and J is TRBJ1-2; D call uncertain. CDR3 length: 16 amino acids. Looked up from germline, CDR1 is MNHEY and CDR2 is SMNVEV (reference sequence). The germline V and J ends were trimmed by 6 bases and 0 bases, with 17 bases remaining between them. This CDR3 reads CASRRGGTLSNYGYTF. The CDR3 DNA reads TGTGCCAGCAGGCGAGGTGGCACCCTCTCTAACTATGGCTACACCTTC.

This rearrangement joins TRBV7-2 to TRBJ2-5, with a tentative D call TRBD2 (7 bases). CDR3 length: 14 amino acids. The V end lost 8 bases, the J end lost 4 bases, and 17 bases lay between the germline ends. Germline V gives CDR1 SGHTA, CDR2 FQGNSA. DNA for the CDR3: TGTGCCAGCGGGTCGGGGGGCTCTTTAGAGACCCAGTACTTC. Translation: CASGSGGSLETQYF. The full variable domain, completed using reference TRBV7-2 and TRBJ2-5, is GAGVSQSPSNKVTEKGKDVELRCDPISGHTALYWYRQSLGQGLEFLIYFQGNSAPDKSGLPSDRFSAERTGGSVSTLTIQRTQQEDSAVYLCASGSGGSLETQYFGPGTRLLVL.

The chain is built from TRBV19 and TRBJ2-1; 9 bases match TRBD2. This CDR3 contains 15 residues. V shed 6 bases and J 4 bases; nucleotides not matched to a gene: 7. CDR1 LNHDA and CDR2 SQIVND come from the germline V gene (reference sequence). Here the CDR3 reads CASRQLAGSYNEQFF. The CDR3 DNA reads TGTGCCAGTAGACAGCTAGCGGGGAGTTACAATGAGCAGTTCTTC. The full variable domain, with the rest looked up from reference TRBV19 and TRBJ2-1, is DGGITQSPKYLFRKEGQNVTLSCEQNLNHDAMYWYRQDPGQGLRLIYYSQIVNDFQKGDIAEGYSVSREKKESFPLTVTSAQKNPTAFYLCASRQLAGSYNEQFFGPGTRLTVL.

The chain has TRBV6-2 or TRBV6-3 and TRBJ2-5; TRBD2 matches 7 bases. The CDR3 totals 15 residues. Trimming at V came to 2 bases and at J to 2 bases, leaving 5 bases not matched to a gene. The germline CDR1 and CDR2 sequences are MNHEY and SVGEGT. The DNA of the CDR3 is TGTGCCAGCAGTTACGGGCGGGGGAGTCAAGAGACCCAGTACTTC. Its protein product is CASSYGRGSQETQYF.

The V and J genes are TRBV24-1 and TRBJ2-1; TRBD2 matches at 8 bases. The V and J ends lost 10 bases and 4 bases, in that order; junction bases with no gene match: 8. Germline CDR1 reads KGHDR; CDR2 reads SFDVKD. This CDR3 spans 14 amino acids. The CDR3 DNA reads as TGTGCCACGTCACCTAGCGGGCAATACAATGAGCAGTTCTTC. Protein product: CATSPSGQYNEQFF.

The genes are TRBV13 and TRBJ2-3; the D is unclear. The V end lost 4 bases, the J end lost 1 base, and 6 bases lay between the germline ends. The germline V gene encodes CDR1 PRHDT and CDR2 FYEKMQ (reference sequence). The CDR3 spans 13 residues. CDR3 DNA: TGTGCCAGCAGCTCAACTGGCACAGATACGCAGTATTTT. Encoded protein: CASSSTGTDTQYF.

The chain combines TRBV11-2 with TRBJ2-1; 13 bases map to TRBD2. V shed 2 bases and J 8 bases; nucleotides not matched to a gene: 9. This CDR3 is built from 17 residues. Per germline, CDR1 SGHAT and CDR2 FQNNGV. The CDR3 region is CASSLPKLAGGPHEQFF. For the CDR3, the DNA is TGTGCCAGCAGCTTACCAAAACTAGCGGGGGGGCCGCATGAGCAGTTCTTC.

A few counts support this clone. The chain joins TRBV10-3 to TRBJ1-6; possibly TRBD1 for D (5 bases). The CDR3 runs to 14 residues. V lost 4 bases and J lost 7, with 11 bases in between. Germline CDR1 is ENHRY and CDR2 is SYGVKD. CDR3 DNA: TGTGCCATCAGTGGCGGGACCGCGAATTCACCCCTCCACTTT. This sequence encodes CAISGGTANSPLHF.